A single T cell receptor (beta chain) is shown here with its context. Its antigen is unknown. This sample is part of a study of cytomegalovirus exposure and HLA in healthy donors. Study-level results: For most TCR beta V segments, an earlier analysis put the productive rate at about 90% or about 30% of the time. Some TCR beta chains (roughly 160 of them) were listed as cytomegalovirus-associated. Later analysis indicated greater clonal expansion among HLA-associated TCR beta chains than among equally common other chains. TCR beta sequences reportedly predicted most subjects' HLA-A and HLA-B alleles accurately.

V was shortened by 3 bases and J by 3 bases, with 13 bases between the two germline ends. Germline loops: CDR1 SNHLY, CDR2 FYNNEI. The CDR3 runs to 15 residues. The PCR contained 60 Vbeta and 13 Jbeta primers. Sequencing was performed with immunoSEQ multiplex PCR; in TCRdb, only in-frame clones are kept and a portion is missing. The table includes roughly 100,000 clones, more than 80% detected once. The sample comprised PBMCs. The chain joins TRBV2 to TRBJ2-3; a weak D match, TRBD2 (6 bases). This clonotype was sampled from a man aged 25-45 years in good health and CMV-seronegative. The DNA for the CDR3 is TGTGCCAGCAGTGATGGGCCGGGGGTTACAGATACGCAGTATTTT. It specifies CASSDGPGVTDTQYF.